This TCR beta chain stems from a study of tissue T cells after allogeneic stem cell transplantation. Overall study results and limits: In patients and mice, blood and spleen missed much of tissue repertoire. Within patients, tissue anatomy strongly shaped TCR repertoire composition.

Time point meaning: mouse harvest day 14 after allogeneic transplant. Each mouse received 10^7 T-cell-depleted marrow cells plus 10^6 splenic CD5+ T cells by tail vein. Mice had MHC-mismatched B6 into BALB/c GVHD, sampled day 7 or 14. TCRdb's table, derived via immunoSEQ multiplex PCR, lists solely in-frame clones and lacks some. This sample has over 2,500 clones, with roughly 47% found just once. There are a few counts of this clone. Its antigen remains unknown. The gene symbols are mouse symbols. Coverage ceases 1 residue before the CDR3 finishes, and the germline J gene fills in the end. Looked up from germline, CDR1 is MSHET and CDR2 is SYDVDS. Trimming took off 7 bases at V and 3 bases at J, with 9 bases between the two ends. The CDR3 is 12 residues long.

The genes are TRBV29 and TRBJ1-2; D gene uncertain. Sample: gut tissue. The sequence was obtained from a female BALB/c mouse given C57BL/6 T cells with graft-versus-host disease after an allogeneic hematopoietic cell transplant. The chain's CDR3 is CASTSTYSDYTF. The sequenced CDR3 bases are TGTGCTAGCACCTCGACATACTCCGACTACACC.